The next 18 T cell receptor beta chains were all read from a single sample in a study of identifying expanded T cells in peripheral blood. Clones were sequenced by immunoSEQ multiplex PCR, and TCRdb holds only the in-frame ones, with some missing. Of more than 65,000 clones listed, around 89% are singletons. Input material: blood. The receptors stem from a person aged 18 to 75 in good health.

This clone was picked up one time. The chain recombines TRBV9 with TRBJ2-7; 9 bases match TRBD2. The CDR3 is made up of 16 amino acids. Looked up from germline, CDR1 is SGDLS and CDR2 is YYNGEE. J was trimmed by 5 bases and V by 1 base; bases with no gene match: 10. CDR3 nucleotides: TGTGCCAGCAGCGTAAATAGCGGGAGTCTTGGTCACGAGCAGTACTTC. Encoded protein: CASSVNSGSLGHEQYF.

V is TRBV6-5 and J is TRBJ2-7; D ambiguous. Germline CDR1 reads MNHEY; CDR2 reads SVGAGI. V lost 2 bases to trimming and J lost 2 bases, with 4 bases between them. The CDR3 sequence is 12 residues long. CDR3 sequence: CASSYVAYEQYF. DNA for the CDR3: TGTGCCAGCAGTTACGTGGCCTACGAGCAGTACTTC.

The chain recombines TRBV5-1 with TRBJ1-1; tentatively, D is TRBD1 (5 bases). The CDR3 loop spans 13 amino acids. Germline assignment: CDR1 SGHRS and CDR2 YFSETQ. V was cut by 5 bases and J by 1 base, with 9 bases left in between. CDR3 coding DNA: TGCGCCAGCAGGGCGGGGCCGAACACTGAAGCTTTCTTT. Translating gives CASRAGPNTEAFF.

The chain couples TRBV27 to TRBJ1-1, with TRBD1 as a possible D gene (6 bases). The V end lost 6 bases, the J end lost 0 bases, and 17 bases lay between the germline ends. Per germline, CDR1 MNHEY and CDR2 SMNVEV (reference sequence). This CDR3 is 16 amino acids long. This CDR3 reads CASSLTRTDMNTEAFF. The CDR3 nucleotides read TGTGCCAGCAGCCTAACCCGGACAGACATGAACACTGAAGCTTTCTTT.

This clone has more than one count but fewer than ten. The chain recombines TRBV9 with TRBJ2-3; TRBD2 might be the D (6 bases). The germline gives CDR1 SGDLS, CDR2 YYNGEE. CDR3 length: 21 amino acids. The ends were cut back, 4 bases at V and 3 bases at J, with 33 bases in the middle. CDR3 region: CASSHPIDSGGAALGTDTQYF. The CDR3 coding sequence is TGTGCCAGCAGCCATCCTATAGATAGTGGCGGGGCAGCCCTTGGGACAGATACGCAGTATTTT. The whole variable domain, remainder taken from reference TRBV9 and TRBJ2-3, is DSGVTQTPKHLITATGQRVTLRCSPRSGDLSVYWYQQSLDQGLQFLIQYYNGEERAKGNILERFSAQQFPDLHSELNLSSLELGDSALYFCASSHPIDSGGAALGTDTQYFGPGTRLTVL.

V gene TRBV5-4 combines with J gene TRBJ1-2, with 7 bases that match TRBD1. Losses at the gene ends were 3 bases for V and 4 bases for J; bases not matched to a gene: 12. CDR1 is SGHNT, CDR2 YYREEE, per germline (reference sequence). CDR3 length: 16 amino acids. CDR3 sequence reads: CASSSKSSRQGYGYTF. The CDR3 DNA sequence: TGTGCCAGCAGCTCGAAGAGTTCGCGACAGGGCTATGGCTACACCTTC.

The J gene is TRBJ2-2, the V gene TRBV9, with D perhaps TRBD2 (6 bases). Trimming took 5 bases from V and 2 from J, leaving 10 bases between them. The CDR3 sequence is 14 residues long. Per germline, CDR1 SGDLS and CDR2 YYNGEE. The CDR3 here is CASRSGSNTGELFF. The CDR3 nucleotides are TGTGCCAGCAGGTCCGGGAGTAACACCGGGGAGCTGTTTTTT. The variable domain in full, completed from reference TRBV9 and TRBJ2-2, reads DSGVTQTPKHLITATGQRVTLRCSPRSGDLSVYWYQQSLDQGLQFLIQYYNGEERAKGNILERFSAQQFPDLHSELNLSSLELGDSALYFCASRSGSNTGELFFGEGSRLTVL.

This clone turned up a few times. The chain uses TRBV5-4 and TRBJ2-5; 7 nucleotides agree with TRBD1. Germline CDR1 is SGHNT and CDR2 is YYREEE (reference sequence). The CDR3 loop spans 14 amino acids. Unmatched junction bases numbered 8, after V lost 7 bases and J lost 2 bases. CDR3 protein: CASATRTGQETQYF. The CDR3 region has the DNA TGTGCCAGCGCTACGCGGACAGGTCAAGAGACCCAGTACTTC.

The chain links TRBV4-2 to TRBJ1-3; no reliable D call. Germline V gene lookup returns CDR1 LGHNA and CDR2 YNFKEQ. V was shortened by 0 bases and J by 0 bases, with 6 bases between the two germline ends. The CDR3 extends over 15 amino acids. This chain's CDR3 is CASSQETASGNTIYF. CDR3 DNA sequence: TGTGCCAGCAGCCAAGAAACAGCCTCTGGAAACACCATATATTTT.

J is TRBJ2-7 and V is TRBV19; 8 nucleotides line up with TRBD2. Looked up from germline, CDR1 is LNHDA and CDR2 is SQIVND (reference sequence). Unmatched junction bases numbered 7, after V lost 4 bases and J lost 2 bases. The CDR3 runs to 15 residues. CDR3 loop: CASSTRLASPYEQYF. The DNA for the CDR3 is TGTGCCAGTAGTACCAGACTAGCGTCACCCTACGAGCAGTACTTC.

The rearrangement links TRBV7-2 to TRBJ2-7, with a possible D match to TRBD1 (6 bases). The germline CDR1 and CDR2 sequences are SGHTA and FQGNSA. This CDR3 is 14 amino acids long. V lost 5 bases, J lost 8 bases, and 19 bases lay in between. The chain's CDR3 is CASSGQGNRGKQYF. The CDR3 nucleotides read TGTGCCAGCAGCGGCCAGGGGAATCGGGGTAAGCAGTACTTC.

The J gene is TRBJ1-2, the V gene TRBV29-1, with D perhaps TRBD1 (6 bases). The CDR3 totals 15 residues. The ends were cut back, 1 base at V and 6 bases at J, with 18 bases in the middle. The V gene's germline CDR1 is SQVTM and CDR2 ANQGSEA. The CDR3, as DNA: TGCAGCGTTGAAGGGGGATCCCGACAGGTCAATGGCTACACCTTC. Protein product: CSVEGGSRQVNGYTF.

This clone was recorded once. J is TRBJ1-4 and V is TRBV30, with 7 bases that match TRBD1. The germline CDR1 and CDR2 sequences are GTSNPN and SVGIG (reference sequence). The CDR3 consists of 15 residues. V lost 2 bases and J lost 6; bases outside the gene matches: 9. CDR3 bases: TGTGCCTGGAGTCCGGGAGGGCAGGGGGATGAAAAACTGTTTTTT. Protein sequence: CAWSPGGQGDEKLFF.

The chain links TRBV27 to TRBJ2-2; 7 bases are shared with TRBD2. With V trimmed by 2 bases and J by 4 bases, 4 bases remained unmatched. In germline, CDR1 is MNHEY, CDR2 SMNVEV (reference sequence). CDR3 length: 15 residues. The CDR3 coding sequence is TGTGCCAGCAGTTTAGGGGGGGGGACCACCGGGGAGCTGTTTTTT. It translates to CASSLGGGTTGELFF.

V and J are TRBV6-6 and TRBJ2-7; the D is unclear. This CDR3 is 12 amino acids long. Trimming pared 8 bases from V and 3 bases from J, leaving 11 bases between. Germline CDR1 reads MNHNY; CDR2 reads SVGAGI (reference sequence). DNA for the CDR3: TGTGCCAGCGCCCTGGGTGACTACGAGCAGTACTTC. It specifies CASALGDYEQYF.

The V gene is TRBV29-1, the J gene TRBJ1-2, with 7 bases fitting TRBD1. The CDR3 totals 15 residues. The germline V gene has CDR1 SQVTM and CDR2 ANQGSEA. After removal of 5 bases from V and 4 bases from J, the junction contained 13 bases not matched to a gene. DNA for the CDR3: TGCAGCGTTTTTACCCGGGACAGCGTTGGCTATGGCTACACCTTC. It codes for CSVFTRDSVGYGYTF.

V and J are TRBV5-4 and TRBJ1-3, with D possibly being TRBD1 (5 bases). This CDR3 is 12 amino acids long. Trimming removed 6 bases at V and 4 bases at J, with 8 bases between. Germline CDR1 and CDR2: SGHNT and YYREEE (reference sequence). The CDR3 protein is CASKGLGNTIYF. The DNA for the CDR3 is TGTGCCAGCAAGGGGCTAGGAAACACCATATATTTT.

This sequence joins TRBV5-1 and TRBJ2-3; D gene uncertain. Germline-derived CDR1 and CDR2 are SGHRS and YFSETQ. V shed 1 base and J shed 1 base, with 4 bases lying between them. The CDR3 spans 13 residues. The CDR3 here is CASSLTGTDTQYF. The CDR3 DNA reads as TGCGCCAGCAGCTTGACAGGCACAGATACGCAGTATTTT.